This T cell receptor (beta chain) was documented in a study of blood T cell repertoires in COVID-19. Background on the study: Acute-phase and convalescent COVID-19 samples originated in the United States, Italy and Spain. PBMCs, B-cell-depleted T cells, or T cells provided the cDNA or gDNA that made up the material.

Germline lookup yields CDR1 KGHSH and CDR2 LQKENI. The CDR3 totals 17 residues. With 2 bases clipped from V and 5 bases from J, the junction kept 10 bases outside the gene matches. Data came from immunoSEQ multiplex PCR; TCRdb stores just in-frame clones and leaves some out. The table shows about 170,000 clones, with around 86% occurring only once. This clone was observed a single time. Sample: peripheral blood. This chain connects TRBV18 to TRBJ2-1; 9 bases are shared with TRBD1. The sequence was collected from a man aged 70-80 years with acute or convalescent COVID-19. The CDR3 DNA reads as TGTGCCAGCTCACCAGTATTTACAGGGGGCTTCGACAATGAGCAGTTCTTC. Its protein product is CASSPVFTGGFDNEQFF.